This T cell receptor (beta chain) was sequenced during a study of blood T cell repertoires in COVID-19. Study-wide context: T cells, B-cell-depleted T cells, or PBMCs provided the cDNA or gDNA that served as material.

V gave up 4 bases and J gave up 5 bases; unmatched junction bases: 4. Germline CDR1 MGHRA, CDR2 YSYEKL. CDR3 length: 15 residues. Sequencing used immunoSEQ multiplex PCR; TCRdb keeps in-frame clones, though not all of them. The sample lists 350,000 to 450,000 clones; roughly 91% were seen once. Cohorts were determined from participant-reported clinical history. What the recovered Cohort 3 donors had was two negative PCRs, clearance, or symptom resolution. This chain uses TRBV4-1 with TRBJ2-1; 11 bases line up with TRBD1. The sequencing input was PBMCs or T cells enriched from blood (not recorded which). The clonotype originates from a woman aged 30 to 39 who had recovered from COVID-19. The CDR3 bases are TGCGCCAGCAGCCCCCTGGGACAGGGGGACAATGAGCAGTTCTTC. Protein product: CASSPLGQGDNEQFF.